These T cell receptor beta chains were read from a single sample in a study of blood T cells in healthy people across ages. In TCRdb, the 5' RACE reads were re-called with MiXCR into one record per CDR3 protein. The table includes roughly 800,000 distinct CDR3 sequences, more than 20% detected once. These data are also associated with another study on T cells of mothers and their children.

Sequencing was carried out using blood. The receptors originated from a boy younger than 18 in good health. CDR3s include the opening cysteine and the closing phenylalanine or tryptophan. The D gene is left open where the match is weak. Clone size is given for some rows only: seen once, a few or many times, or a class if the clone is expanded.

DNA: TGTGCCAGCAGTTCGTGGTCGGGGGGGCAAGAGACCCAGTACTTC
CDR3: CASSSWSGGQETQYF
D: TRBD2
J: TRBJ2-5
length: 15
V: TRBV12-3/TRBV12-4
size: .

DNA: TGTGCCAGCAGTGAACAGGGGGCTCTAAGGGATGAGCAGTTCTTC
CDR3: CASSEQGALRDEQFF
D: TRBD1
J: TRBJ2-1
length: 15
V: TRBV28
size: few

DNA: TGTGCCAGCAGTCGAGACACAGATACGCAGTATTTT
CDR3: CASSRDTDTQYF
D: .
J: TRBJ2-3
length: 12
V: TRBV12-3/TRBV12-4
size: many

DNA: TGCAGCGTTATTTGGTCGTTAGTCGCAGATACGCAGTATTTT
CDR3: CSVIWSLVADTQYF
D: .
J: TRBJ2-3
length: 14
V: TRBV29-1
size: few

DNA: TGCAGCGTTCCAAGGACTAGCGCTAACTACAATGAGCAGTTCTTC
CDR3: CSVPRTSANYNEQFF
D: TRBD2
J: TRBJ2-1
length: 15
V: TRBV29-1
size: few

DNA: TGTGCCAGCATGGCCCGGACGGCGGATGGCTACACCTTC
CDR3: CASMARTADGYTF
D: .
J: TRBJ1-2
length: 13
V: TRBV2
size: few

DNA: TGTGCCAGCAGTTCTTACAGGTCCGGCTACACCTTC
CDR3: CASSSYRSGYTF
D: .
J: TRBJ1-2
length: 12
V: TRBV6-6
size: .

DNA: TGCGCTAGCAGCCAAGATGACGGCAGCTACAATGAGCAGTTCTTC
CDR3: CASSQDDGSYNEQFF
D: .
J: TRBJ2-1
length: 15
V: TRBV4-3
size: .

DNA: TGTGCCAGCAGGAACAGGGTTGGTGAGCAGTTCTTC
CDR3: CASRNRVGEQFF
D: .
J: TRBJ2-1
length: 12
V: TRBV12-3/TRBV12-4
size: .

DNA: TGTGCCAGCAGTCCACGACGGGGGAACACTGAAGCTTTCTTT
CDR3: CASSPRRGNTEAFF
D: .
J: TRBJ1-1
length: 14
V: TRBV27
size: .

DNA: TGTGCCAGCAGCTTATTAGGGACAGGCACCTACGAGCAGTACTTC
CDR3: CASSLLGTGTYEQYF
D: TRBD1
J: TRBJ2-7
length: 15
V: TRBV7-9
size: .

DNA: TGTGCCAGCAGCGATAGTTTCCTAGCGGGAGGGACTACGAACACCGGGGAGCTGTTTTTT
CDR3: CASSDSFLAGGTTNTGELFF
D: TRBD2
J: TRBJ2-2
length: 20
V: TRBV7-6
size: .

DNA: TGCGCCAGCAGCCAAGGACTAGCGGGGGAGGATATTCAGTACTTC
CDR3: CASSQGLAGEDIQYF
D: TRBD2
J: TRBJ2-4
length: 15
V: TRBV4-3
size: few

DNA: TGTGCCAGCAGCCCCGACACAGGGATTTACTACGAGCAGTACTTC
CDR3: CASSPDTGIYYEQYF
D: .
J: TRBJ2-7
length: 15
V: TRBV11-2
size: few

DNA: TGCAGCGTTAGCAGCTACACCTTC
CDR3: CSVSSYTF
D: .
J: TRBJ1-2
length: 8
V: TRBV29-1
size: .

DNA: TGTGCCACCAGTGCACCCGGGGTCTATGGCTACACCTTC
CDR3: CATSAPGVYGYTF
D: .
J: TRBJ1-2
length: 13
V: TRBV24-1
size: .

DNA: TGTGCCAGCAGCCAAGCAGCGGGAGGGCCGACCGGGGAGCTGTTTTTT
CDR3: CASSQAAGGPTGELFF
D: TRBD2
J: TRBJ2-2
length: 16
V: TRBV4-2
size: few

DNA: TGTGCCAGCATGCAGGGCGCGGGGGTGACAGATACGCAGTATTTT
CDR3: CASMQGAGVTDTQYF
D: TRBD2
J: TRBJ2-3
length: 15
V: TRBV6-1
size: few

DNA: TGTGCCAGCTCACCCCTTATGGAGGAAAAACTGTTTTTT
CDR3: CASSPLMEEKLFF
D: .
J: TRBJ1-4
length: 13
V: TRBV18
size: .

DNA: TGTGCCAGCAGCTTTTTCGGAAACACCATATATTTT
CDR3: CASSFFGNTIYF
D: .
J: TRBJ1-3
length: 12
V: TRBV5-6
size: few

DNA: TGCAGCGTTGAAAAGGGCCTAGAGGGTGGGAATGAGCAGTTCTTC
CDR3: CSVEKGLEGGNEQFF
D: .
J: TRBJ2-1
length: 15
V: TRBV29-1
size: few

DNA: TGCAGCGTTCAGGGGACTAGCGGATACAATGAGCAGTTCTTC
CDR3: CSVQGTSGYNEQFF
D: TRBD2
J: TRBJ2-1
length: 14
V: TRBV29-1
size: .

DNA: TGTGCCAGCAGCCAAGCGATTAACAGCTACTCTGGAAACACCATATATTTT
CDR3: CASSQAINSYSGNTIYF
D: .
J: TRBJ1-3
length: 17
V: TRBV4-2
size: .

DNA: TGCGCCAGCAGCCAAGACAAGCTCCTGTCAACTAATGAAAAACTGTTTTTT
CDR3: CASSQDKLLSTNEKLFF
D: .
J: TRBJ1-4
length: 17
V: TRBV4-3
size: .

DNA: TGTGCCAGCAGTTCACCTCCGGGACTAGCGGGAGGCCTATCGAATGAGCAGTTCTTC
CDR3: CASSSPPGLAGGLSNEQFF
D: TRBD2
J: TRBJ2-1
length: 19
V: TRBV28
size: few

DNA: TGCGCCAGCAGAGACGTGGGGCAGGGGATTGGTGGCTACACCTTC
CDR3: CASRDVGQGIGGYTF
D: .
J: TRBJ1-2
length: 15
V: TRBV5-1
size: .

DNA: TGCGCCAGCAGCCCAGACCAGATAAATGAAAAACTGTTTTTT
CDR3: CASSPDQINEKLFF
D: .
J: TRBJ1-4
length: 14
V: TRBV4-1
size: few

DNA: TGTGCCAGCAGTGAAAGGGTCATCCCAGAGACCCAGTACTTC
CDR3: CASSERVIPETQYF
D: .
J: TRBJ2-5
length: 14
V: TRBV6-1
size: .

DNA: TGTGCCAGCAGCTTCGGAGAGAGCCTAGCGAACAATGAGCAGTTCTTC
CDR3: CASSFGESLANNEQFF
D: .
J: TRBJ2-1
length: 16
V: TRBV7-9
size: .

DNA: TGTGCCAGCAGCCCGGCGGCAATCGAACGGAACACTGAAGCTTTCTTT
CDR3: CASSPAAIERNTEAFF
D: .
J: TRBJ1-1
length: 16
V: TRBV7-2
size: .

DNA: TGTGCCAGCAGCCTCACACAAGACGGGGCCTACGAGCAGTACTTC
CDR3: CASSLTQDGAYEQYF
D: .
J: TRBJ2-7
length: 15
V: TRBV12-3/TRBV12-4
size: few

DNA: TGTGCCAGCAGTTCCCCCGAGGCGGTGAGAAGGGATGAGCAGTTCTTC
CDR3: CASSSPEAVRRDEQFF
D: .
J: TRBJ2-1
length: 16
V: TRBV28
size: .

DNA: TGTGCCAGCTCACCACAGCGGGGGGGCCAAGGTGAGCAGTACTTC
CDR3: CASSPQRGGQGEQYF
D: TRBD2
J: TRBJ2-5
length: 15
V: TRBV18
size: few

DNA: TGTGCCAGCAGCTCGTCCGGGACAAATAATCAGCCCCAGCATTTT
CDR3: CASSSSGTNNQPQHF
D: .
J: TRBJ1-5
length: 15
V: TRBV7-9
size: .

DNA: TGTGCCAGCAGTTCTAATCCTCTAGCTTACATTCAGTACTTC
CDR3: CASSSNPLAYIQYF
D: .
J: TRBJ2-4
length: 14
V: TRBV6-6
size: .

DNA: TGTGCCAGCAGTTTGCACCGGGGCGGACCCTCGAGTGCAACTAATGAAAAACTGTTTTTT
CDR3: CASSLHRGGPSSATNEKLFF
D: .
J: TRBJ1-4
length: 20
V: TRBV6-5
size: .